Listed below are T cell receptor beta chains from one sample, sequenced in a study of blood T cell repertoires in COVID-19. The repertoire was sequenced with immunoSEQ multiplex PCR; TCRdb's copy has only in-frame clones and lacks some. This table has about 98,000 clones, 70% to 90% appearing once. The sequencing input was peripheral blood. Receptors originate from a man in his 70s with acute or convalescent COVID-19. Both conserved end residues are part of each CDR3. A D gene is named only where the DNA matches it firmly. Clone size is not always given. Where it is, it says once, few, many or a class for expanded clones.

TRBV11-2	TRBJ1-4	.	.	CASSASRGTGDEKLFF	TGTGCCAGCAGCGCCAGTAGGGGCACGGGCGACGAAAAACTGTTTTTT
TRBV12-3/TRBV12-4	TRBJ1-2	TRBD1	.	CASSPQGAWGYTF	TGTGCCAGCAGTCCTCAGGGGGCTTGGGGCTACACCTTC
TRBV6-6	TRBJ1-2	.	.	CASSLTVAYGYTF	TGTGCCAGCAGTCTCACCGTGGCCTATGGCTACACCTTC
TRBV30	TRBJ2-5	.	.	CAWSPVPGETQYF	TGTGCCTGGAGTCCGGTCCCGGGGGAGACCCAGTACTTC
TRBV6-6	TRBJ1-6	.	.	CASTRVRNSPLHF	TGTGCCAGCACGAGGGTTAGGAATTCACCCCTCCACTTT
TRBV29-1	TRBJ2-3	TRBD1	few	CSGATQGANTQYF	TGCAGCGGGGCGACACAGGGGGCAAATACGCAGTATTTT
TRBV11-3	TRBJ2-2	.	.	CASSLSLSAGTANTGELFF	TGTGCCAGCAGCTTATCCCTATCCGCGGGAACGGCGAACACCGGGGAGCTGTTTTTT
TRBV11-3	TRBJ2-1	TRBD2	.	CASSRGGPAGNEQFF	TGTGCCAGCAGCCGGGGGGGGCCGGCTGGGAATGAGCAGTTCTTC
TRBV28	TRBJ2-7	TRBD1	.	CASSPINRGQGEQYF	TGTGCCAGCAGTCCAATAAACAGGGGGCAGGGAGAGCAGTACTTC
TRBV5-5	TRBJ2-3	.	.	CASSPRGLFYTDTQYF	TGTGCCAGCAGCCCCCGGGGACTTTTTTACACAGATACGCAGTATTTT
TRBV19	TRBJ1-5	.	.	CASSMIDGFRDQPQHF	TGTGCCAGTAGTATGATCGACGGTTTCAGGGATCAGCCCCAGCATTTT
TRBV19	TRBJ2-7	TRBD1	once	CASSIGQGAMEQYF	TGTGCCAGTAGTATTGGACAGGGGGCAATGGAGCAGTACTTC
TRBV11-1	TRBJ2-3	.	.	CASGVEADTQYF	TGTGCCAGCGGAGTCGAGGCAGATACGCAGTATTTT
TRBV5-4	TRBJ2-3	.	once	CASSLSPLSKDTQYF	TGTGCCAGCAGCTTGTCGCCTCTAAGCAAAGATACGCAGTATTTT
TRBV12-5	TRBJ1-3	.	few	CASGLIGVGTIYF	TGTGCTAGTGGTTTGATCGGGGTCGGAACCATATATTTT
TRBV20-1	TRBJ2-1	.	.	CSASITGPVNEQFF	TGCAGTGCTAGTATCACAGGCCCGGTGAATGAGCAGTTCTTC
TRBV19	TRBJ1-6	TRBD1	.	CATRPTGLGSPLHF	TGTGCCACAAGGCCGACAGGGTTGGGATCACCCCTCCACTTT
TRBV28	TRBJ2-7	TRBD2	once	CASSDSSGGSYEQYF	TGTGCCAGCAGTGACTCTAGCGGGGGGAGCTACGAGCAGTACTTC
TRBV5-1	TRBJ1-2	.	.	CASSQDGGPGYTF	TGCGCCAGCAGCCAAGACGGGGGGCCTGGCTACACCTTC
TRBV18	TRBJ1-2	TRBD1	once	CASSPGGTGADYGYTF	TGTGCCAGCTCACCAGGAGGGACAGGGGCGGACTATGGCTACACCTTC
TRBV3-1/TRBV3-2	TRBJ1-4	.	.	CASSHGVTNEKLFF	TGTGCCAGCAGCCACGGAGTAACTAATGAAAAACTGTTTTTT
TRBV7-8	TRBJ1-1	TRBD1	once	CASSFLTGMNTEAFF	TGTGCCAGCAGCTTTCTGACAGGGATGAACACTGAAGCTTTCTTT
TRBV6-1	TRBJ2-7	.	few	CASSDPFRSSREQYF	TGTGCCAGCAGTGACCCCTTCCGGTCCTCTAGGGAGCAGTACTTC
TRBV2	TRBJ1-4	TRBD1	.	CANRQGENEKLFF	TGTGCCAACAGACAGGGGGAAAATGAAAAACTGTTTTTT
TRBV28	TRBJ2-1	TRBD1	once	CASSVTGFDIEQFF	TGTGCCAGCAGTGTGACAGGGTTTGATATAGAGCAGTTCTTC
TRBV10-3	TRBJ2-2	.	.	CAISAQGPSGTGELFF	TGTGCCATCAGTGCTCAGGGTCCTTCGGGCACCGGGGAGCTGTTTTTT
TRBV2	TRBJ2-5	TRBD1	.	CASRDRGRFETQYF	TGTGCCAGCAGGGACAGGGGGCGCTTCGAGACCCAGTACTTC
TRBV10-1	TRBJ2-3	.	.	CASSDARRGDTQYF	TGCGCCAGCAGTGACGCGAGGAGAGGAGATACGCAGTATTTT
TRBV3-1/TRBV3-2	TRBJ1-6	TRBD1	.	CASSRTGSNSPLHF	TGTGCCAGCAGCCGGACAGGTTCAAATTCACCCCTCCACTTT
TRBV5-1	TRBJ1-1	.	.	CASSLGGGRGNTEAFF	TGCGCCAGCAGCTTGGGTGGAGGGCGGGGGAACACTGAAGCTTTCTTT
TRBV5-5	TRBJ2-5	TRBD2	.	CASSFGGQETQYF	TGTGCCAGCAGCTTCGGGGGGCAAGAGACCCAGTACTTC
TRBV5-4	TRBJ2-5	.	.	CASSSYSGETQYF	TGTGCCAGCAGCTCTTACAGCGGGGAGACCCAGTACTTC
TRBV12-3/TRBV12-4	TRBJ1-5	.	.	CASTQNNQPQHF	TGTGCCAGCACCCAGAACAATCAGCCCCAGCATTTT